This is a list of T cell receptor beta chains from one sample in a study of vaccination and CD4 T cells after COVID-19. Their antigen targets remain unknown. TCRdb called the PCR reads again in MiXCR, with one record for every CDR3 protein. The sample lists 20,000 to 25,000 distinct CDR3 sequences; less than 80% were seen once. Source: CD4+ T cells from blood, cultured in vitro, taken before SARS-CoV-2 vaccination. Source of these receptors: a human donor who received a COVID-19 vaccine. CDR3s include the opening cysteine and the closing phenylalanine or tryptophan. D genes are given only for firm matches. Clone size is shown for a subset of rows, as once, few, many or a class of expanded clone.

>-|18|TRBV2|TRBJ2-6|-
TGTGCCAGCAGTGGCCCCGGGATTTCCAGGTCTGGGGCCAACGTCCTGACTTTC
CASSGPGISRSGANVLTF
>few|17|TRBV24-1|TRBJ2-7|TRBD1
TGTGCCACCAGTGATGGTAGAGGGGGCTCCTTCCGCTACGAGCAGTACTTC
CATSDGRGGSFRYEQYF
>few|16|TRBV20-1|TRBJ2-3|TRBD1
TGCAGTGCTGGAGATATACAGGGGTTGAGGACAGATACGCAGTATTTT
CSAGDIQGLRTDTQYF
>few|14|TRBV6-1|TRBJ2-7|TRBD2
TGTGCCAGCAGTGGGAGCGGGGATCCCTACGAGCAGTACTTC
CASSGSGDPYEQYF
>-|19|TRBV5-1|TRBJ2-5|TRBD2
TGCGCCAGCAGCTCCCGACTAGCGGGGGGCCTGTATGGCGGGGGGACCCAGTACTTC
CASSSRLAGGLYGGGTQYF
>-|14|TRBV6-1|TRBJ1-6|-
TGTGCCAGCAGTGACCGGTGGGGTAATTCACCCCTCCACTTT
CASSDRWGNSPLHF
>few|15|TRBV27|TRBJ1-6|-
TGTGCCAGCAGTTTGGAGGGGGGTCTGGATTCACCCCTCCACTTT
CASSLEGGLDSPLHF
>-|18|TRBV7-9|TRBJ2-3|TRBD2
TGTGCCAGCAGCTTTCGATCCATAGCGGGGGGATTCACAGATACGCAGTATTTT
CASSFRSIAGGFTDTQYF
>-|15|TRBV7-2|TRBJ1-1|TRBD1
TGTGCCAGCAGCGGTAACAGGGGGCGAAACACTGAAGCTTTCTTT
CASSGNRGRNTEAFF
>-|14|TRBV19|TRBJ1-1|-
TGTGCCAGTAGTATAAGGGACAACCCCTTTGAAGCTTTCTTT
CASSIRDNPFEAFF
>few|14|TRBV6-1|TRBJ2-5|-
TGTGCCAGCCCTAGGGGAGCGTGGCAAGAGACCCAGTACTTC
CASPRGAWQETQYF
>-|14|TRBV30|TRBJ2-2|-
TGTGCCTGCCCTTGGACTGCGAGCACCGGGGAGCTGTTTTTT
CACPWTASTGELFF
>-|14|TRBV20-1|TRBJ1-2|-
TGCAGTGCTAGAGGAACTACAGGGATTTATGGCTACACCTTC
CSARGTTGIYGYTF
>-|14|TRBV7-3|TRBJ2-2|-
TGTGCCAGCAGCCGCGGGGAGGTTACCGGGGAGCTGTTTTTT
CASSRGEVTGELFF
>-|15|TRBV12-3/TRBV12-4|TRBJ2-2|TRBD1
TGTGCCAGCAGTCGACGGGACAGGCCAACCGGGGAGCTGTTTTTT
CASSRRDRPTGELFF
>once|13|TRBV5-1|TRBJ2-7|-
TGCGCCAGCAGCTGGGACCAACCCTACGAGCAGTACTTC
CASSWDQPYEQYF
>-|15|TRBV19|TRBJ1-5|-
TGTGCCAGTGGCCGGCCGGCAGGGAGCAATCAGCCCCAGCATTTT
CASGRPAGSNQPQHF
>-|14|TRBV30|TRBJ2-3|-
TGTGCCTGGAGGTCGCTGGACTTCACAGATACGCAGTATTTT
CAWRSLDFTDTQYF
>-|13|TRBV6-1|TRBJ1-1|-
TGTGCCAGCACCCCCCCAGGCAGGACTGAAGCTTTCTTT
CASTPPGRTEAFF
>-|13|TRBV6-1|TRBJ1-2|-
TGTGCCAGCAGTGAACTGGCAGGCCCCGGCTACACCTTC
CASSELAGPGYTF
>-|13|TRBV12-3/TRBV12-4|TRBJ1-2|TRBD1
TGTGCCAGCAGTTTGGGACAGAACTATGGCTACACCTTC
CASSLGQNYGYTF
>-|13|TRBV11-3|TRBJ2-7|-
TGTGCCAGCAGCTTAGACAGCTCCTACGAGCAGTACTTC
CASSLDSSYEQYF
>few|15|TRBV27|TRBJ1-2|-
TGTGCCAGCAGTTTAAGTGACCCCTTGGGGTATGGCTACACCTTC
CASSLSDPLGYGYTF
>-|15|TRBV30|TRBJ1-2|-
TGTGCCTGGAGTAGCTTCCGCGGGAGGGTGAGTGGCTACACCTTC
CAWSSFRGRVSGYTF
>-|19|TRBV19|TRBJ1-5|-
TGTGCCAGTAGTCCACGCCGTACTACAGGCATCCATAGCAATCAGCCCCAGCATTTT
CASSPRRTTGIHSNQPQHF
>few|15|TRBV6-1|TRBJ1-6|-
TGTGCCAGCAGCTCCCCCGGCAAGCCCGGTTCACCCCTCCACTTT
CASSSPGKPGSPLHF
>-|15|TRBV7-4|TRBJ2-7|-
TGTGCCAGCAGCTTAATCTGGCGGAGCTCCTACGAGCAGTACTTC
CASSLIWRSSYEQYF
>few|14|TRBV19|TRBJ1-5|-
TGTGCCAGTAGCCGGTTGGTTACGAATCAGCCCCAGCATTTT
CASSRLVTNQPQHF
>-|13|TRBV6-1|TRBJ2-2|-
TGTGCCAGCAGTGACGGGGGCTCCGGGGAGCTGTTTTTT
CASSDGGSGELFF
>-|14|TRBV25-1|TRBJ1-2|-
TGTGCCAGCAGTGACCCGTTTGATCCCTATGGCTACACCTTC
CASSDPFDPYGYTF
>-|14|TRBV2|TRBJ1-2|-
TGTGCCAGCAGGCGGACAGCGCTTAACTATGGCTACACCTTC
CASRRTALNYGYTF
>-|14|TRBV9|TRBJ1-2|-
TGTGCCAGCAGCGTAGTATTAGGGAACTATGGCTACACCTTC
CASSVVLGNYGYTF
>-|15|TRBV2|TRBJ1-2|-
TGTGCCAGCACAATGGGGATTTCACCCATCTATGGCTACACCTTC
CASTMGISPIYGYTF
>-|14|TRBV2|TRBJ1-5|-
TGTGCCAGCAGTGAAGCGCCGCCGAATCAGCCCCAGCATTTT
CASSEAPPNQPQHF
>-|16|TRBV20-1|TRBJ2-3|TRBD2
TGCAGTGCTAGCCCTCTAGCGGGGGGGCCCACAGATACGCAGTATTTT
CSASPLAGGPTDTQYF
>few|14|TRBV24-1|TRBJ1-2|-
TGTGCCACGTCCGGGAGTTACGTTTCCTATGGCTACACCTTC
CATSGSYVSYGYTF
>-|15|TRBV19|TRBJ1-5|TRBD1
TGTGCCAGTAGTTCGGACAGGGGGTTACGTCAGCCCCAGCATTTT
CASSSDRGLRQPQHF
>few|16|TRBV15|TRBJ2-1|TRBD2
TGTGCCACCAGCAGAGAAGCGGGGACCGCATACAATGAGCAGTTCTTC
CATSREAGTAYNEQFF
>-|12|TRBV20-1|TRBJ2-7|-
TGCAGTGCCTCGGACAGACTCTACGAGCAGTACTTC
CSASDRLYEQYF
>-|11|TRBV7-9|TRBJ2-3|-
TGTGCCAGCACCCTAAAGGATACGCAGTATTTT
CASTLKDTQYF
>-|15|TRBV5-1|TRBJ1-2|TRBD1
TGCGCCAGCAGCCCCTGGGGACAGATTAACTATGGCTACACCTTC
CASSPWGQINYGYTF
>-|18|TRBV7-2|TRBJ2-5|TRBD2
TGTGCCAGCAGCTTAATACTGGGTAGCGGGGGGCCAGGGGAGACCCAGTACTTC
CASSLILGSGGPGETQYF
>-|16|TRBV20-1|TRBJ2-3|TRBD2
TGCAGTGCTGCGGGACTAGCGGGGGGGCCCACAGATACGCAGTATTTT
CSAAGLAGGPTDTQYF
>-|15|TRBV28|TRBJ1-2|-
TGTGCCAGCAGACTCCTTCCAGGGGTTAACTATGGCTACACCTTC
CASRLLPGVNYGYTF
>-|15|TRBV2|TRBJ2-5|TRBD2
TGTGCCAGCAGCCCCCAGACTAGCGGCCAAGAGACCCAGTACTTC
CASSPQTSGQETQYF
>-|18|TRBV20-1|TRBJ2-3|-
TGCAGTGCTAGAGGGGTTGGCGGGGGCGACCCGCGCACAGATACGCAGTATTTT
CSARGVGGGDPRTDTQYF
>-|11|TRBV19|TRBJ1-3|-
TGTGCCAGTAGTTCGGGAAACACCATATATTTT
CASSSGNTIYF
>-|15|TRBV7-2|TRBJ1-4|-
TGTGCCAGCAGCTGGAGTGGGGGGGGAAGGGAAAAACTGTTTTTT
CASSWSGGGREKLFF
>-|13|TRBV27|TRBJ2-5|-
TGTGCCAGCAGATACAGGGTGAGAGAGACCCAGTACTTC
CASRYRVRETQYF
>-|17|TRBV20-1|TRBJ2-7|TRBD2
TGCAGTGCTGGTCCCGGGACTAGCGGGGGGTTCTCCTACGAGCAGTACTTC
CSAGPGTSGGFSYEQYF
>-|14|TRBV6-1|TRBJ1-1|-
TGTGCCAGCAGCCTAACTACAGGGAACACTGAAGCTTTCTTT
CASSLTTGNTEAFF
>-|14|TRBV6-1|TRBJ1-2|-
TGTGCCAGCAGCGAATCCGACAGATACTATGGCTACACCTTC
CASSESDRYYGYTF
>few|14|TRBV12-3/TRBV12-4|TRBJ1-5|-
TGTGCCAGCAGGGCAGGGAATAGCAATCAGCCCCAGCATTTT
CASRAGNSNQPQHF
>-|12|TRBV27|TRBJ1-2|-
TGTGCCAGCAGTGCAGGACATTATGGCTACACCTTC
CASSAGHYGYTF
>-|15|TRBV2|TRBJ1-6|TRBD1
TGTGCCAGCAGAAAGGGACAGGGTGGGGGGTCACCCCTCCACTTT
CASRKGQGGGSPLHF
>-|14|TRBV20-1|TRBJ2-1|TRBD2
TGCAGTGCCTCGCGGGGGGCCCCCTACAATGAGCAGTTCTTC
CSASRGAPYNEQFF
>-|11|TRBV20-1|TRBJ1-2|-
TGCAGTGCTAGCTATGGAAATGGCTACACCTTC
CSASYGNGYTF
>once|16|TRBV7-9|TRBJ2-5|-
TGTGCCAGCAGCTTAGGGAGTTCAGTTTTCCAAGAGACCCAGTACTTC
CASSLGSSVFQETQYF